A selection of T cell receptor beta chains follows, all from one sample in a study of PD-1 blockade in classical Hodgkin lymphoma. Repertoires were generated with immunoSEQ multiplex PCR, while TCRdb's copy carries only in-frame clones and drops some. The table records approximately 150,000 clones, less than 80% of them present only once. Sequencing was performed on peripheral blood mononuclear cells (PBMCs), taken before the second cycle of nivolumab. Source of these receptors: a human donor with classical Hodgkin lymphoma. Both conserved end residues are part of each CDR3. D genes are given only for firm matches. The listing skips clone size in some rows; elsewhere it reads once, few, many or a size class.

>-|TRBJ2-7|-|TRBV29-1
CSVRIGGPYEQYF
TGCAGCGTTCGAATAGGGGGTCCCTACGAGCAGTACTTC
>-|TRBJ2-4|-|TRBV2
CASIGLLNPLAKNIQYF
TGTGCCAGCATTGGACTACTAAATCCTCTAGCCAAAAACATTCAGTACTTC
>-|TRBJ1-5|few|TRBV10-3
CAISEYSNQPQHF
TGTGCCATCAGTGAATATAGCAATCAGCCCCAGCATTTT
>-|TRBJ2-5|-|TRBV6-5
CASSYSFRQETQYF
TGTGCCAGCAGTTACTCGTTCAGGCAAGAGACCCAGTACTTC
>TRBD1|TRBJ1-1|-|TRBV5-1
CASSANSRGRWTEAFF
TGCGCCAGCAGCGCGAACAGCAGGGGGCGATGGACTGAAGCTTTCTTT
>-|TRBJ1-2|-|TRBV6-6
CASSYRRENYGYTF
TGTGCCAGCAGTTACAGGCGGGAAAACTATGGCTACACCTTC
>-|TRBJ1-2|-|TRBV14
CASSQDAGDRYGYTF
TGTGCCAGCAGCCAAGATGCAGGGGATCGCTATGGCTACACCTTC
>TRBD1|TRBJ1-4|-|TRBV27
CASSLWAGGEEKLFF
TGTGCCAGCAGTTTATGGGCAGGGGGAGAAGAAAAACTGTTTTTT
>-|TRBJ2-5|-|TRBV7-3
CASSGRRGETQYF
TGTGCCAGCAGCGGGAGGAGGGGAGAGACCCAGTACTTC
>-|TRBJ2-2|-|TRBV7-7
CASSLVQGTGELFF
TGTGCCAGCAGCTTAGTTCAGGGGACCGGGGAGCTGTTTTTT
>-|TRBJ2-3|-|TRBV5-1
CASTWYLGSTDTQYF
TGCGCCAGCACCTGGTACTTAGGGTCCACAGATACGCAGTATTTT
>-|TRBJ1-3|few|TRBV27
CASSLYPHSGNTIYF
TGTGCCAGCAGTTTATATCCCCACTCTGGAAACACCATATATTTT
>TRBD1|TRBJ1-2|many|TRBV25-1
CASTEQGDGGYTF
TGTGCCAGCACTGAACAGGGGGACGGTGGCTACACCTTC
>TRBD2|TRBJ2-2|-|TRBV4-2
CASSQGVAGANTGELFF
TGTGCCAGCAGCCAAGGAGTAGCGGGAGCGAACACCGGGGAGCTGTTTTTT
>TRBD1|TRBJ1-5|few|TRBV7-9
CASSLGQGSQHF
TGTGCCAGCAGCTTAGGACAGGGATCCCAGCATTTT
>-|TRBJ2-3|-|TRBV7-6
CASSLGRGDTQYF
TGTGCCAGCAGCTTAGGCCGGGGAGATACGCAGTATTTT
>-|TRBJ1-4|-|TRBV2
CASSRGERELFF
TGTGCCAGCAGCCGGGGGGAGCGCGAACTGTTTTTT
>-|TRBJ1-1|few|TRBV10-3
CAISEGDWNTEAFF
TGTGCCATCAGTGAGGGCGACTGGAACACTGAAGCTTTCTTT
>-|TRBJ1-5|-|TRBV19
CASSIGTEISNQPQHF
TGTGCCAGTAGTATCGGCACTGAGATTAGCAATCAGCCCCAGCATTTT
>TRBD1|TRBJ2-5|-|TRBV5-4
CASSSVSGTGRMETQYF
TGTGCCAGCAGCTCGGTCTCCGGGACAGGGAGGATGGAGACCCAGTACTTC
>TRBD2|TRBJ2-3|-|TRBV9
CASSVAPPGLAAFSTDTQYF
TGTGCCAGCAGCGTAGCCCCCCCGGGACTAGCGGCCTTTAGCACAGATACGCAGTATTTT
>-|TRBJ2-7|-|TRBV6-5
CASSYRVQGSYEQYF
TGTGCCAGCAGTTACAGGGTCCAGGGATCCTACGAGCAGTACTTC
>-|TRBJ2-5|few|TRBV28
CASRPAPPQETQYF
TGTGCCAGCAGACCGGCACCTCCCCAAGAGACCCAGTACTTC
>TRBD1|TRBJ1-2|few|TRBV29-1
CSAGTATLRGGYTF
TGCAGCGCCGGGACAGCGACCTTGAGGGGGGGCTACACCTTC
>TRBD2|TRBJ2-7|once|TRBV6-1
CASTSLAAGTYEQYF
TGTGCCAGCACCTCCCTAGCGGCTGGGACCTACGAGCAGTACTTC
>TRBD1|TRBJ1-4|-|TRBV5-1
CASSARQGASANEKLFF
TGCGCCAGCAGTGCAAGACAGGGGGCGTCGGCTAATGAAAAACTGTTTTTT
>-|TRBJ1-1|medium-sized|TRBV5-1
CASSLTGLATEAFF
TGCGCCAGCAGCTTGACAGGGTTGGCCACTGAAGCTTTCTTT
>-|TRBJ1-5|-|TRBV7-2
CASSSDRNQPQHF
TGTGCCAGCAGCTCCGACAGGAATCAGCCCCAGCATTTT
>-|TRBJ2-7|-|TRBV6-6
CASSYSGTGSYEQYF
TGTGCCAGCAGTTACTCGGGGACGGGGAGCTACGAGCAGTACTTC
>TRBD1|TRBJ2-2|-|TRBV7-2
CASSYGQGGGELFF
TGTGCCAGCAGCTATGGACAGGGCGGGGGGGAGCTGTTTTTT
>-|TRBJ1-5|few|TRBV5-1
CASSPDGNQPQHF
TGCGCCAGCAGTCCGGACGGAAATCAGCCCCAGCATTTT
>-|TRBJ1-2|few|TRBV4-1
CASSLQGPDNYGYTF
TGCGCCAGCAGCCTACAGGGTCCGGATAACTATGGCTACACCTTC
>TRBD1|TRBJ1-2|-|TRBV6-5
CASSLRQGAGYGYTF
TGTGCCAGCAGTCTTAGACAGGGGGCTGGGTATGGCTACACCTTC
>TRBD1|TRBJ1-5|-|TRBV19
CASSSTGEQPQHF
TGTGCCAGTAGTTCAACAGGGGAACAGCCCCAGCATTTT
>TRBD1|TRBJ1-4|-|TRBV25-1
CASSPDPGGMTNEKLFF
TGTGCCAGCAGCCCCGACCCAGGGGGTATGACTAATGAAAAACTGTTTTTT
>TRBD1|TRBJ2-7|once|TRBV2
CASSKDRSYEQYF
TGTGCCAGCAGTAAGGACAGGTCCTACGAGCAGTACTTC
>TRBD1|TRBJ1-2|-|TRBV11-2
CASSFDRDNYGYTF
TGTGCCAGCAGTTTCGACAGGGATAACTATGGCTACACCTTC
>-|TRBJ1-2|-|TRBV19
CASQSGRSYGYTF
TGTGCCAGCCAGAGTGGACGGAGCTATGGCTACACCTTC
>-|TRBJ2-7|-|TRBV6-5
CASSYSGASSSYEQYF
TGTGCCAGCAGTTACTCTGGGGCTAGTTCATCCTACGAGCAGTACTTC
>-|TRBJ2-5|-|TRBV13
CASSIKYQETQYF
TGTGCCAGCAGCATCAAGTACCAAGAGACCCAGTACTTC
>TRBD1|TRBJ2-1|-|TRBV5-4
CASSFEDRSYNEQFF
TGTGCCAGCAGCTTCGAGGACAGGTCCTACAATGAGCAGTTCTTC
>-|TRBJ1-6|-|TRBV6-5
CASSDGSSYNSPLHF
TGTGCCAGCAGCGACGGCAGCTCCTATAATTCACCCCTCCACTTT
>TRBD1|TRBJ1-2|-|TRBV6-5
CASSNDRGLYYGYTF
TGTGCCAGCAGTAACGACAGGGGGCTCTACTATGGCTACACCTTC
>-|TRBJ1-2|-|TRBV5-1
CASSFGARGDGYTF
TGCGCCAGCAGCTTCGGTGCCAGGGGCGATGGCTACACCTTC
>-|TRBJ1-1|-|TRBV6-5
CASSYPGGRDTEAFF
TGTGCCAGCAGTTATCCAGGAGGAAGGGACACTGAAGCTTTCTTT
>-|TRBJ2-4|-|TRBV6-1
CASSQGPDRAKNIQYF
TGTGCCAGCAGTCAAGGGCCCGATCGCGCCAAAAACATTCAGTACTTC
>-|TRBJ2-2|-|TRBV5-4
CASSLEPTNTGELFF
TGTGCCAGCAGCTTGGAACCGACGAACACCGGGGAGCTGTTTTTT
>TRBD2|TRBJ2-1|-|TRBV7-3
CASSLVAGVTYNEQFF
TGTGCCAGCAGCTTAGTAGCGGGGGTAACCTACAATGAGCAGTTCTTC
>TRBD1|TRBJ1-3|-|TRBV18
CASSPSQGALSGNTIYF
TGTGCCAGCTCACCCAGCCAGGGGGCCCTCTCTGGAAACACCATATATTTT
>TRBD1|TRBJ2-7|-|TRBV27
CASSLSGIPDRDLEYF
TGTGCCAGCAGTTTATCTGGGATCCCCGACAGGGACCTGGAGTACTTC
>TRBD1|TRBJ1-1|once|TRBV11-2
CASSVGQGTTEAFF
TGTGCCAGCAGCGTGGGACAGGGGACCACTGAAGCTTTCTTT
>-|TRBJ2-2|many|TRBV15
CATSRQNTGELFF
TGTGCCACCAGCAGACAGAACACCGGGGAGCTGTTTTTT
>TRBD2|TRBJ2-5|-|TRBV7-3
CASSGRGREETQYF
TGTGCCAGCAGTGGACGGGGGAGGGAGGAGACCCAGTACTTC
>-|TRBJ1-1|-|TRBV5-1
CASSLGLNTEAFF
TGCGCCAGCAGCTTGGGACTTAACACTGAAGCTTTCTTT
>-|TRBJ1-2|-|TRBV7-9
CASSLEGRYGYTF
TGTGCCAGCAGCTTAGAGGGCCGCTATGGCTACACCTTC
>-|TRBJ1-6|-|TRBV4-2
CASSLGSNNSPLHF
TGTGCCAGCAGCCTCGGGTCTAATAATTCACCCCTCCACTTT
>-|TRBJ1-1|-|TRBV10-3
CASETGNTEAFF
TGTGCCAGCGAGACAGGCAACACTGAAGCTTTCTTT